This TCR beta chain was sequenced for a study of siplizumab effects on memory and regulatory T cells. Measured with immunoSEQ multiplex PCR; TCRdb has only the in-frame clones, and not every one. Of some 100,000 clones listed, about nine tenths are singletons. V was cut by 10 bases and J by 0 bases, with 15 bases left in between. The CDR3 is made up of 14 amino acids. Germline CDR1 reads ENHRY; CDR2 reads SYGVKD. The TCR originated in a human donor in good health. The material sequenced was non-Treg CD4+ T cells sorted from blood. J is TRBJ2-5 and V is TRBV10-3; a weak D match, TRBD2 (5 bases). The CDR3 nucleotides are TGTGCCACCAAAGAGGTGCGGGACCAAGAGACCCAGTACTTC. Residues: CATKEVRDQETQYF.